The present T cell receptor beta chain was sequenced within a study of T cell repertoires in cytomegalovirus infection. Overall study: Recently identified HLA-C-restricted CMV epitopes and well-studied HLA-B-restricted CMV epitopes were used by the study. Study-wide findings and caveats: Individuals carrying CMV plus the relevant HLA were identified by cumulative frequency of public TCR beta families. Ex vivo, HLA-C-restricted CMV-specific TCR beta clonotypes prevailed over the rest of the response.

Unmatched junction bases numbered 4, after V lost 5 bases and J lost 9 bases. The CDR3 spans 13 residues. From germline, CDR1 is SGHTA and CDR2 FQGNSA. Comment on this clonotype: Its antigen is undetermined.

From the reads, TCRdb called clonotypes with MiXCR, one entry per CDR3 protein. Among nearly 700,000 distinct CDR3 sequences, roughly 36% were seen once, and the ten largest hold 15% to 20%. This sequence was found in a human donor in good health (CMV status not recorded). Some clones in this sample may be carry-over from other donors' samples. The J gene is TRBJ2-1, the V gene TRBV7-2; TRBD2 agrees at 10 bases. This material consisted of cultured PBMCs, taken from culture after CMV antigen stimulation. CDR3 in amino acids: CASSIRLAGEQFF. In nucleotides, the CDR3 is TGTGCCAGCAGCATTCGACTAGCGGGTGAGCAGTTCTTC.